This TCR beta chain was recovered during a study of blood T cell repertoires in COVID-19. Authors' data handling: Quantification of nucleated cells was approximated via reference gene primer amplification. Here immunoSEQ multiplex PCR was the method, and the copy in TCRdb shows in-frame clones only, minus some. V and J calls plus clone size are reproduced from that table; the DNA served to infer D and trimming. The table includes about 150,000 clones, 83% detected once. The Seattle site enrolled patients during active infection and followed them longitudinally. The germline V and J ends were trimmed by 0 bases and 1 base, with 10 bases remaining between them. This CDR3 spans 15 amino acids. The germline CDR1 and CDR2 sequences are SGHRS and YFSETQ.

Sequences were obtained from peripheral blood. The clonotype comes from a woman aged 55-69 years with COVID-19, enrolled during active disease. The chain uses TRBV5-1 and TRBJ1-1; a weak D match, TRBD1 (5 bases). The CDR3 protein is CASSLVAGPNTEAFF. The CDR3 DNA is TGCGCCAGCAGCTTGGTTGCGGGACCGAACACTGAAGCTTTCTTT.